The next 5 T cell receptor beta chains were all read from a single sample in a study of blood T cell repertoires in COVID-19. The table came from immunoSEQ multiplex PCR; TCRdb's copy has only in-frame clones and leaves some out. Found here are roughly 200,000 clones, over 70% of them singletons; the top ten hold approximately 7.2%. Specimen: peripheral blood. The receptors stem from a woman at least 80 years old with acute or convalescent COVID-19.

This clone was found many times. The V gene is TRBV7-9, the J gene TRBJ1-2; 8 positions agree with TRBD1. This CDR3 region has 14 residues. Germline V gene data show CDR1 as SEHNR and CDR2 as FQNEAQ (reference sequence). V lost 5 bases and J lost 4; bases outside the gene matches: 6. The CDR3 coding sequence is TGTGCCAGCAGCCCCCTCGGACAGGGCTATGGCTACACCTTC. Amino acids: CASSPLGQGYGYTF. Drawing the rest from reference TRBV7-9 and TRBJ1-2, the complete variable domain is DTGVSQNPRHKITKRGQNVTFRCDPISEHNRLYWYRQTLGQGPEFLTYFQNEAQLEKSRLLSDRFSAERPKGSFSTLEIQRTEQGDSAMYLCASSPLGQGYGYTFGSGTRLTVV.

The gene calls are TRBV9 and TRBJ2-7; TRBD1 matches at 7 bases. CDR1 and CDR2 (germline): SGDLS, YYNGEE. The CDR3 extends over 16 amino acids. V lost 0 bases to trimming and J lost 7 bases; unmatched junction nucleotides: 13. This chain's CDR3 is CASSVDSGQVSGEQYF. CDR3 bases: TGTGCCAGCAGCGTAGATTCCGGACAGGTCTCGGGGGAGCAGTACTTC.

The gene calls are TRBV5-4 and TRBJ1-4, with 8 bases that match TRBD1. CDR3 length: 16 residues. Trimming at V came to 4 bases and at J to 0 bases, leaving 5 bases not matched to a gene. Germline loops: CDR1 SGHNT, CDR2 YYREEE (reference sequence). CDR3 protein: CASSGGTGATNEKLFF. CDR3 nucleotide sequence: TGTGCCAGCAGCGGGGGGACAGGAGCAACTAATGAAAAACTGTTTTTT.

J is TRBJ2-7 and V is TRBV12-3 or TRBV12-4; perhaps TRBD2 as D (6 bases). Trimming shortened V by 6 bases and J by 2 bases, and 11 bases separated the two germline ends. The CDR3 is 13 amino acids. This CDR3 reads CASSRSGAYEQYF. The CDR3 region has the DNA TGTGCCAGCAGCCGGTCGGGGGCCTACGAGCAGTACTTC.

The chain uses TRBV4-2 and TRBJ2-7; D is unresolved. This CDR3 has 13 residues. Germline V gene sequence: CDR1 LGHNA, CDR2 YNFKEQ. Deletions cut 2 bases from V and 1 base from J, with 6 bases between. The CDR3 protein is CASSQSLSYEQYF. CDR3 DNA sequence: TGTGCCAGCAGCCAATCACTTTCCTACGAGCAGTACTTC.